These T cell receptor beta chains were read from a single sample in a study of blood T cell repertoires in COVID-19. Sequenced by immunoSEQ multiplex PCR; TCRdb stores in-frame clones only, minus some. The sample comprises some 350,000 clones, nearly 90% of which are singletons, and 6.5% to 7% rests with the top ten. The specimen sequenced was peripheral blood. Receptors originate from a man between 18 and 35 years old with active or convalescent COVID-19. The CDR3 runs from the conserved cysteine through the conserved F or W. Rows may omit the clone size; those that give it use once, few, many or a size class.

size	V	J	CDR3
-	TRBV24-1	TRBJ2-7	CATSESGRGSYEQYF
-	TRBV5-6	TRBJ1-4	CASSSIPGQGKPDEKLFF
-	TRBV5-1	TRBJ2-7	CASSLADRGLDEQYF
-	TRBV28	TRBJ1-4	CASIGTYHLEKLFF
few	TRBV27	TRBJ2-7	CASSLRTGEQYF
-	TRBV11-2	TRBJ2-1	CASSLVTLAGGYNEQFF
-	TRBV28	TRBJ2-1	CASSSLAGGLYNEQFF
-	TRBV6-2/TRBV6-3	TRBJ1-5	CASSHRGQGNQPQHF
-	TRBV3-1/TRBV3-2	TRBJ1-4	CASSQDAGGLGNEKLFF
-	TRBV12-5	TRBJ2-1	CASGFATTSSYNEQFF
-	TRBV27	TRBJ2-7	CASTSAYEQYF
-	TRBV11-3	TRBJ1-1	CASSLLSGTEAFF
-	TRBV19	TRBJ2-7	CASSIRGRAYEQYF
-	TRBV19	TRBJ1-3	CAMDSGNTIYF
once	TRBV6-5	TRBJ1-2	CASRYRDSYGYTF
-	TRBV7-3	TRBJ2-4	CASSARGLARDIQYF
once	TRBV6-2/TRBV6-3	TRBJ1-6	CASSLDRNHSPLHF
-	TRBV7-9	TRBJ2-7	CASSFDVTGSTYEQYF